These T cell receptor beta chains were read from a single sample in a study of beta chain features in type 1 diabetes. Method: immunoSEQ multiplex PCR; TCRdb's copy keeps in-frame clones and lacks some. The sample records around 300,000 clones, around 15% being singletons. The sequencing sample was made of central memory CD4+ T cells from blood. All receptors derive from a man aged 25-40 years in good health. Both conserved end residues are part of each CDR3. Fields, in order: J gene, D gene, clone size, V gene, CDR3 DNA, CDR3 protein. The D gene is left open where the match is weak. Not all rows give a size; the values are once, few, many and, for expanded clones, a class.

J: TRBJ2-5; D: NA; size: NA; V: TRBV20-1; DNA: TGCAGTGCTAGAGGGAGTGAGTACTTC; CDR3: CSARGSEYF
J: TRBJ1-4; D: NA; size: NA; V: TRBV7-9; DNA: TGTGCCAGCAGCAGCGAGGGAGGCGAAAAACTGTTTTTT; CDR3: CASSSEGGEKLFF
J: TRBJ1-1; D: NA; size: NA; V: TRBV7-8; DNA: TGTGCCAGCAGCTTGACACGAATGAACACTGAAGCTTTCTTT; CDR3: CASSLTRMNTEAFF
J: TRBJ2-1; D: TRBD1; size: few; V: TRBV7-2; DNA: TGTGCCAGCAGCCACCGGGACAGGGGTTACAATGAGCAGTTCTTC; CDR3: CASSHRDRGYNEQFF
J: TRBJ2-1; D: NA; size: NA; V: TRBV7-6; DNA: TGTGCCAGCAGCTTAGGGGGGGCCGTGAACAATGAGCAGTTCTTC; CDR3: CASSLGGAVNNEQFF
J: TRBJ2-7; D: NA; size: medium-sized; V: TRBV13; DNA: TGTGCCAGCAGCTTGGTGGGGGCTGGCGAGCAGTACTTC; CDR3: CASSLVGAGEQYF
J: TRBJ2-3; D: TRBD2; size: NA; V: TRBV6-5; DNA: TGTGCAACGCGTAGCGGGAGGACAGATACGCAGTATTTT; CDR3: CATRSGRTDTQYF
J: TRBJ1-1; D: NA; size: many; V: TRBV30; DNA: TGTGCCTGGAGTTTCGGCCTCGCGAACACTGAAGCTTTCTTT; CDR3: CAWSFGLANTEAFF
J: TRBJ2-7; D: NA; size: few; V: TRBV6-5; DNA: TGTGCCAGCAGCCCAGTAGGCTCCGAGCAGTACTTC; CDR3: CASSPVGSEQYF
J: TRBJ2-1; D: TRBD2; size: NA; V: TRBV7-2; DNA: TGTGCCAGCAGCTTTTCGGGACTACGGTACAATGAGCAGTTCTTC; CDR3: CASSFSGLRYNEQFF
J: TRBJ2-1; D: NA; size: NA; V: TRBV5-5; DNA: TGTGCCAGCAGCTGGGAGGTGAGGGTAGGCAATGAGCAGTTCTTC; CDR3: CASSWEVRVGNEQFF
J: TRBJ2-3; D: NA; size: few; V: TRBV11-2; DNA: TGTGCCAGCAGCTTTACCGGAGATACGCAGTATTTT; CDR3: CASSFTGDTQYF
J: TRBJ2-1; D: NA; size: NA; V: TRBV18; DNA: TGTGCCAGCTCACCAATCGACGGGGCAAGCTCCTACAATGAGCAGTTCTTC; CDR3: CASSPIDGASSYNEQFF
J: TRBJ1-2; D: TRBD1; size: NA; V: TRBV7-2; DNA: TGTGCCAGCAGCTCAGGGACAGGGGGCCGCTACACCTTC; CDR3: CASSSGTGGRYTF
J: TRBJ1-2; D: NA; size: many; V: TRBV2; DNA: TGTGCCAGCAGCTTGTTCCAGGCGAGCTACACCTTC; CDR3: CASSLFQASYTF
J: TRBJ2-3; D: TRBD2; size: few; V: TRBV4-2; DNA: TGTGCCAGCAGCCAAGGACTAGCGGGAGACGATACGCAGTATTTT; CDR3: CASSQGLAGDDTQYF
J: TRBJ2-1; D: NA; size: many; V: TRBV6-1; DNA: TGTGCCAGCAGTTCCCGGCATAACAATGAGCAGTTCTTC; CDR3: CASSSRHNNEQFF
J: TRBJ2-5; D: NA; size: NA; V: TRBV7-2; DNA: TGTGCCAGCAGCTCTCCTGCGGGGTTAGAGACCCAGTACTTC; CDR3: CASSSPAGLETQYF
J: TRBJ1-1; D: NA; size: few; V: TRBV10-3; DNA: TGTGCCATCAGTGAAGGCAGCCTAACGAACACTGAAGCTTTCTTT; CDR3: CAISEGSLTNTEAFF
J: TRBJ1-4; D: TRBD1; size: NA; V: TRBV19; DNA: TGTGCCAGTAGTTTGACAGGGTCTAATGAAAAACTGTTTTTT; CDR3: CASSLTGSNEKLFF
J: TRBJ2-7; D: TRBD2; size: few; V: TRBV15; DNA: TGTGCCACCAGCAGGGGACTGAAACCGGGACTAGGGGACGAGCAGTACTTC; CDR3: CATSRGLKPGLGDEQYF
J: TRBJ1-1; D: NA; size: many; V: TRBV7-9; DNA: TGTGCCAGCACGCCGGGCGGCGCGGCTTTCTTT; CDR3: CASTPGGAAFF
J: TRBJ2-4; D: TRBD1; size: few; V: TRBV7-2; DNA: TGTGCCAGCAGCTCCCCGGACAGGGCTGAAATAGCCAAAAACATTCAGTACTTC; CDR3: CASSSPDRAEIAKNIQYF
J: TRBJ2-5; D: NA; size: NA; V: TRBV7-9; DNA: TGTGCTAGCAGCCAAAATAAAGAGACCCAGTACTTC; CDR3: CASSQNKETQYF
J: TRBJ2-3; D: TRBD2; size: few; V: TRBV30; DNA: TGTGCCTGGAGTCAAAAACTAGCGGGGTTCACAGATACGCAGTATTTT; CDR3: CAWSQKLAGFTDTQYF
J: TRBJ1-6; D: NA; size: few; V: TRBV5-4; DNA: TGTGCCAGCAGCTTGTCAAATTCACCCCTCCACTTT; CDR3: CASSLSNSPLHF
J: TRBJ2-7; D: TRBD1; size: NA; V: TRBV7-2; DNA: TGTGCCAGCAGCTCAGCTCGGACAGGGGCGAACGAGCAGTACTTC; CDR3: CASSSARTGANEQYF
J: TRBJ2-1; D: NA; size: NA; V: TRBV7-2; DNA: TGTGCCAGCAGCTTTTCAGGGTCCTACAATGAGCAGTTCTTC; CDR3: CASSFSGSYNEQFF
J: TRBJ1-3; D: NA; size: few; V: TRBV7-8; DNA: TGCGCCAGCAGCCACTCGGAAGGAAACACCATATATTTT; CDR3: CASSHSEGNTIYF
J: TRBJ1-5; D: NA; size: few; V: TRBV6-5; DNA: TGTGCCAGCACCCAGGGGTTGGGTCAGCCCCAGCATTTT; CDR3: CASTQGLGQPQHF
J: TRBJ2-3; D: TRBD1; size: NA; V: TRBV29-1; DNA: TGCAGCGCACAGGGGTCACTAAGCACAGATACGCAGTATTTT; CDR3: CSAQGSLSTDTQYF
J: TRBJ2-5; D: NA; size: NA; V: TRBV7-2; DNA: TGTGCCAGCAGCCCCTATAGGGGTACAGAGACCCAGTACTTC; CDR3: CASSPYRGTETQYF
J: TRBJ1-5; D: NA; size: NA; V: TRBV6-6; DNA: TGTGCCAGCAGTTACTCCATCAATCAGCCCCAGCATTTT; CDR3: CASSYSINQPQHF
J: TRBJ1-5; D: TRBD1; size: few; V: TRBV6-1; DNA: TGTGCCAGCAGTGTAGCCGGGACAGGGGGGAACCAGCCCCAGCATTTT; CDR3: CASSVAGTGGNQPQHF
J: TRBJ1-5; D: NA; size: NA; V: TRBV30; DNA: TGTGCCTGGAGGATCAAAGGCAGATCCAATCAGCCCCAGCATTTT; CDR3: CAWRIKGRSNQPQHF
J: TRBJ1-1; D: NA; size: few; V: TRBV30; DNA: TGTGCCTGGATGCTAGGAAAGAACACTGAAGCTTTCTTT; CDR3: CAWMLGKNTEAFF
J: TRBJ2-2; D: TRBD2; size: many; V: TRBV7-8; DNA: TGTGCCAGCAGCTTATACGGGGGGACCGGGGAGCTGTTTTTT; CDR3: CASSLYGGTGELFF
J: TRBJ1-2; D: NA; size: NA; V: TRBV2; DNA: TGTGCCAGCAGTGAGGGCAAGGACGTATATGGCTACACCTTC; CDR3: CASSEGKDVYGYTF
J: TRBJ2-1; D: TRBD2; size: NA; V: TRBV11-3; DNA: TGTGCCAGCACCCCCCGAGCGGGAGAGGGCCATGAGCAGTTCTTC; CDR3: CASTPRAGEGHEQFF
J: TRBJ1-5; D: NA; size: NA; V: TRBV6-4; DNA: TGTGCCAGCAGTGTGCCCTCGAGCAATCAGCCCCAGCATTTT; CDR3: CASSVPSSNQPQHF